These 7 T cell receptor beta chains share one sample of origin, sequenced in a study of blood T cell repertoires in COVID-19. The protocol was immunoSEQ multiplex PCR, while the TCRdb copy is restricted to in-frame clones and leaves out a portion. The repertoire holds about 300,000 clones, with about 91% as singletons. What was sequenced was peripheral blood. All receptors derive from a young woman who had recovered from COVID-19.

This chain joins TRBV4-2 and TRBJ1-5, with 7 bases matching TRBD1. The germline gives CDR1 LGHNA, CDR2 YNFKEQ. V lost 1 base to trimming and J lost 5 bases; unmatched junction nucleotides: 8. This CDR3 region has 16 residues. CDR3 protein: CASSQAKGAVYQPQHF. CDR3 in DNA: TGTGCCAGCAGCCAAGCGAAGGGGGCGGTTTATCAGCCCCAGCATTTT.

The CDR3 DNA follows: TGTGCCAGCAGCGTAGGACAGGGGGCGGGGTACGAGCAGTACTTC. Its translation is CASSVGQGAGYEQYF. The V and J genes are TRBV9 and TRBJ2-7; 10 positions agree with TRBD1. Germline CDR1 and CDR2: SGDLS and YYNGEE. The CDR3 has 15 residues. The junction had 4 bases not matched to a gene; V was cut back by 0 bases and J by 4 bases.

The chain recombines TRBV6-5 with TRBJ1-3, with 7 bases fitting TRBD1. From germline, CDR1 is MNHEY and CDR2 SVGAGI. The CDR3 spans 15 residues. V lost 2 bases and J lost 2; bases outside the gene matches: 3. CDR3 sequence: CASSYDRAAGNTIYF. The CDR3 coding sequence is TGTGCCAGCAGTTACGACAGGGCGGCTGGAAACACCATATATTTT.

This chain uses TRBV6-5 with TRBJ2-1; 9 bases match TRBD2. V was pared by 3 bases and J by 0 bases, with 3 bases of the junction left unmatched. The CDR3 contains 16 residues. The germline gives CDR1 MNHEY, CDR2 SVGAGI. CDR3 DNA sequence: TGTGCCAGCAGTTATAGCGGGGGCAGCTCCTACAATGAGCAGTTCTTC. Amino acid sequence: CASSYSGGSSYNEQFF.

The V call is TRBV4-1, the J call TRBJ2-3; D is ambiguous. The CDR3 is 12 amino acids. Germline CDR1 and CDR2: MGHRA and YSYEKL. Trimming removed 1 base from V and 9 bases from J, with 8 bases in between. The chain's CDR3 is CASSQVGRTQYF. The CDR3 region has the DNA TGCGCCAGCAGCCAAGTCGGTCGGACGCAGTATTTT.

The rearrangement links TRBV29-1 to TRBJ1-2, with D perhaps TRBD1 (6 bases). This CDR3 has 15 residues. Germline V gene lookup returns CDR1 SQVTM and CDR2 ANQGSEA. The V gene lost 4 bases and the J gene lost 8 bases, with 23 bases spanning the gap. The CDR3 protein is CSVVGQPTYEGGYTF. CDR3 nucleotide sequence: TGCAGCGTTGTAGGACAGCCAACCTATGAGGGCGGCTACACCTTC.

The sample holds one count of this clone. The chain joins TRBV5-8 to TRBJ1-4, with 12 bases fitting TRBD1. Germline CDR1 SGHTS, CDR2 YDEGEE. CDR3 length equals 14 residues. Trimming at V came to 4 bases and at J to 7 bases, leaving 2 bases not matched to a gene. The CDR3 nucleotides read TGTGCCAGCAGCAGGGGACAGGGGGCTGAAAAACTGTTTTTT. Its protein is CASSRGQGAEKLFF.